Listed here is a single TCR beta chain. Its target is not known. Libraries were prepared by immunoSEQ multiplex PCR; TCRdb keeps only in-frame clonotypes and omits some of them. Found here are 55,000 to 80,000 clones, approximately 81% of them singletons; the top ten hold around 20%. The V gene lost 2 bases and the J gene lost 6 bases, with 5 bases spanning the gap. Germline assignment: CDR1 GTSNPN and CDR2 SVGIG (reference sequence). This CDR3 contains 11 residues. The record originates from a study of T cell responses to AZD1222 COVID-19 vaccine. Turning to the study itself: Second-dose schedules of about 4 or about 12 weeks were combined. The study, taken as a whole, reports: Spike-specific TCR depth and breadth grew after two AZD1222 doses. Researchers took repertoire samples only after the peak T cell response had come. The donor group comprised mostly white British people and more females; the analysis possibly underestimated clonal diversity.

This chain uses TRBV30 with TRBJ2-1, with D unclear. Sequenced material: peripheral blood, taken on day 0 of AZD1222 vaccination. The TCR sequence derives from an adult in good health. The CDR3 reads CAWSTLNEQFF. The CDR3 nucleotides read TGTGCCTGGAGTACGCTCAATGAGCAGTTCTTC.